This T cell receptor (beta chain) was identified in a study of early T cells in non-severe SARS-CoV-2 infection. This clonotype occurred many times. The CDR3 extends over 16 amino acids. Germline V lookup: CDR1 MNHNS, CDR2 SASEGT. The V gene lost 1 base and the J gene lost 2 bases, with 11 bases spanning the gap. TCRdb re-called the 5' RACE reads through MiXCR, storing one row per CDR3 protein. The table has 25,000 to 40,000 distinct CDR3 sequences, about 4.9% seen once; the top ten hold about a fifth. This clonotype originated in an adult who was a healthcare worker with PCR-confirmed SARS-CoV-2 infection or an uninfected control (not recorded which). Sequenced material: whole blood. V and J are TRBV6-1 and TRBJ2-2, with D tentatively TRBD1 or TRBD2 (5 bases each). Here the CDR3 reads CASSEGGAVNTGELFF. Written as DNA, the CDR3 is TGTGCCAGCAGTGAAGGAGGGGCAGTCAACACCGGGGAGCTGTTTTTT.